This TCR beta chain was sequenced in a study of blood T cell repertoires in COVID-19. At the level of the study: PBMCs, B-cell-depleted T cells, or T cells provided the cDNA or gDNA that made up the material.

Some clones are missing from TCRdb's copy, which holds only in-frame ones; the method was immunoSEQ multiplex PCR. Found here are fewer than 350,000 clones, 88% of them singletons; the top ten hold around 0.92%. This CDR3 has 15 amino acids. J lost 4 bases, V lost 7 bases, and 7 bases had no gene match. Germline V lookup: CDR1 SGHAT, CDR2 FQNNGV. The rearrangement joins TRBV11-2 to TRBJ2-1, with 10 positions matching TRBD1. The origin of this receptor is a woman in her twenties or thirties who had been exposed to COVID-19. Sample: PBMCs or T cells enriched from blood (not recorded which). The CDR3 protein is CASIIRDRGYNEQFF. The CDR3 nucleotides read TGTGCCAGCATTATCCGGGACAGGGGTTACAATGAGCAGTTCTTC. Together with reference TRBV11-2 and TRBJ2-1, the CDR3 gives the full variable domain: EAGVAQSPRYKIIEKRQSVAFWCNPISGHATLYWYQQILGQGPKLLIQFQNNGVVDDSQLPKDRFSAERLKGVDSTLKIQPAKLEDSAVYLCASIIRDRGYNEQFFGPGTRLTVL.